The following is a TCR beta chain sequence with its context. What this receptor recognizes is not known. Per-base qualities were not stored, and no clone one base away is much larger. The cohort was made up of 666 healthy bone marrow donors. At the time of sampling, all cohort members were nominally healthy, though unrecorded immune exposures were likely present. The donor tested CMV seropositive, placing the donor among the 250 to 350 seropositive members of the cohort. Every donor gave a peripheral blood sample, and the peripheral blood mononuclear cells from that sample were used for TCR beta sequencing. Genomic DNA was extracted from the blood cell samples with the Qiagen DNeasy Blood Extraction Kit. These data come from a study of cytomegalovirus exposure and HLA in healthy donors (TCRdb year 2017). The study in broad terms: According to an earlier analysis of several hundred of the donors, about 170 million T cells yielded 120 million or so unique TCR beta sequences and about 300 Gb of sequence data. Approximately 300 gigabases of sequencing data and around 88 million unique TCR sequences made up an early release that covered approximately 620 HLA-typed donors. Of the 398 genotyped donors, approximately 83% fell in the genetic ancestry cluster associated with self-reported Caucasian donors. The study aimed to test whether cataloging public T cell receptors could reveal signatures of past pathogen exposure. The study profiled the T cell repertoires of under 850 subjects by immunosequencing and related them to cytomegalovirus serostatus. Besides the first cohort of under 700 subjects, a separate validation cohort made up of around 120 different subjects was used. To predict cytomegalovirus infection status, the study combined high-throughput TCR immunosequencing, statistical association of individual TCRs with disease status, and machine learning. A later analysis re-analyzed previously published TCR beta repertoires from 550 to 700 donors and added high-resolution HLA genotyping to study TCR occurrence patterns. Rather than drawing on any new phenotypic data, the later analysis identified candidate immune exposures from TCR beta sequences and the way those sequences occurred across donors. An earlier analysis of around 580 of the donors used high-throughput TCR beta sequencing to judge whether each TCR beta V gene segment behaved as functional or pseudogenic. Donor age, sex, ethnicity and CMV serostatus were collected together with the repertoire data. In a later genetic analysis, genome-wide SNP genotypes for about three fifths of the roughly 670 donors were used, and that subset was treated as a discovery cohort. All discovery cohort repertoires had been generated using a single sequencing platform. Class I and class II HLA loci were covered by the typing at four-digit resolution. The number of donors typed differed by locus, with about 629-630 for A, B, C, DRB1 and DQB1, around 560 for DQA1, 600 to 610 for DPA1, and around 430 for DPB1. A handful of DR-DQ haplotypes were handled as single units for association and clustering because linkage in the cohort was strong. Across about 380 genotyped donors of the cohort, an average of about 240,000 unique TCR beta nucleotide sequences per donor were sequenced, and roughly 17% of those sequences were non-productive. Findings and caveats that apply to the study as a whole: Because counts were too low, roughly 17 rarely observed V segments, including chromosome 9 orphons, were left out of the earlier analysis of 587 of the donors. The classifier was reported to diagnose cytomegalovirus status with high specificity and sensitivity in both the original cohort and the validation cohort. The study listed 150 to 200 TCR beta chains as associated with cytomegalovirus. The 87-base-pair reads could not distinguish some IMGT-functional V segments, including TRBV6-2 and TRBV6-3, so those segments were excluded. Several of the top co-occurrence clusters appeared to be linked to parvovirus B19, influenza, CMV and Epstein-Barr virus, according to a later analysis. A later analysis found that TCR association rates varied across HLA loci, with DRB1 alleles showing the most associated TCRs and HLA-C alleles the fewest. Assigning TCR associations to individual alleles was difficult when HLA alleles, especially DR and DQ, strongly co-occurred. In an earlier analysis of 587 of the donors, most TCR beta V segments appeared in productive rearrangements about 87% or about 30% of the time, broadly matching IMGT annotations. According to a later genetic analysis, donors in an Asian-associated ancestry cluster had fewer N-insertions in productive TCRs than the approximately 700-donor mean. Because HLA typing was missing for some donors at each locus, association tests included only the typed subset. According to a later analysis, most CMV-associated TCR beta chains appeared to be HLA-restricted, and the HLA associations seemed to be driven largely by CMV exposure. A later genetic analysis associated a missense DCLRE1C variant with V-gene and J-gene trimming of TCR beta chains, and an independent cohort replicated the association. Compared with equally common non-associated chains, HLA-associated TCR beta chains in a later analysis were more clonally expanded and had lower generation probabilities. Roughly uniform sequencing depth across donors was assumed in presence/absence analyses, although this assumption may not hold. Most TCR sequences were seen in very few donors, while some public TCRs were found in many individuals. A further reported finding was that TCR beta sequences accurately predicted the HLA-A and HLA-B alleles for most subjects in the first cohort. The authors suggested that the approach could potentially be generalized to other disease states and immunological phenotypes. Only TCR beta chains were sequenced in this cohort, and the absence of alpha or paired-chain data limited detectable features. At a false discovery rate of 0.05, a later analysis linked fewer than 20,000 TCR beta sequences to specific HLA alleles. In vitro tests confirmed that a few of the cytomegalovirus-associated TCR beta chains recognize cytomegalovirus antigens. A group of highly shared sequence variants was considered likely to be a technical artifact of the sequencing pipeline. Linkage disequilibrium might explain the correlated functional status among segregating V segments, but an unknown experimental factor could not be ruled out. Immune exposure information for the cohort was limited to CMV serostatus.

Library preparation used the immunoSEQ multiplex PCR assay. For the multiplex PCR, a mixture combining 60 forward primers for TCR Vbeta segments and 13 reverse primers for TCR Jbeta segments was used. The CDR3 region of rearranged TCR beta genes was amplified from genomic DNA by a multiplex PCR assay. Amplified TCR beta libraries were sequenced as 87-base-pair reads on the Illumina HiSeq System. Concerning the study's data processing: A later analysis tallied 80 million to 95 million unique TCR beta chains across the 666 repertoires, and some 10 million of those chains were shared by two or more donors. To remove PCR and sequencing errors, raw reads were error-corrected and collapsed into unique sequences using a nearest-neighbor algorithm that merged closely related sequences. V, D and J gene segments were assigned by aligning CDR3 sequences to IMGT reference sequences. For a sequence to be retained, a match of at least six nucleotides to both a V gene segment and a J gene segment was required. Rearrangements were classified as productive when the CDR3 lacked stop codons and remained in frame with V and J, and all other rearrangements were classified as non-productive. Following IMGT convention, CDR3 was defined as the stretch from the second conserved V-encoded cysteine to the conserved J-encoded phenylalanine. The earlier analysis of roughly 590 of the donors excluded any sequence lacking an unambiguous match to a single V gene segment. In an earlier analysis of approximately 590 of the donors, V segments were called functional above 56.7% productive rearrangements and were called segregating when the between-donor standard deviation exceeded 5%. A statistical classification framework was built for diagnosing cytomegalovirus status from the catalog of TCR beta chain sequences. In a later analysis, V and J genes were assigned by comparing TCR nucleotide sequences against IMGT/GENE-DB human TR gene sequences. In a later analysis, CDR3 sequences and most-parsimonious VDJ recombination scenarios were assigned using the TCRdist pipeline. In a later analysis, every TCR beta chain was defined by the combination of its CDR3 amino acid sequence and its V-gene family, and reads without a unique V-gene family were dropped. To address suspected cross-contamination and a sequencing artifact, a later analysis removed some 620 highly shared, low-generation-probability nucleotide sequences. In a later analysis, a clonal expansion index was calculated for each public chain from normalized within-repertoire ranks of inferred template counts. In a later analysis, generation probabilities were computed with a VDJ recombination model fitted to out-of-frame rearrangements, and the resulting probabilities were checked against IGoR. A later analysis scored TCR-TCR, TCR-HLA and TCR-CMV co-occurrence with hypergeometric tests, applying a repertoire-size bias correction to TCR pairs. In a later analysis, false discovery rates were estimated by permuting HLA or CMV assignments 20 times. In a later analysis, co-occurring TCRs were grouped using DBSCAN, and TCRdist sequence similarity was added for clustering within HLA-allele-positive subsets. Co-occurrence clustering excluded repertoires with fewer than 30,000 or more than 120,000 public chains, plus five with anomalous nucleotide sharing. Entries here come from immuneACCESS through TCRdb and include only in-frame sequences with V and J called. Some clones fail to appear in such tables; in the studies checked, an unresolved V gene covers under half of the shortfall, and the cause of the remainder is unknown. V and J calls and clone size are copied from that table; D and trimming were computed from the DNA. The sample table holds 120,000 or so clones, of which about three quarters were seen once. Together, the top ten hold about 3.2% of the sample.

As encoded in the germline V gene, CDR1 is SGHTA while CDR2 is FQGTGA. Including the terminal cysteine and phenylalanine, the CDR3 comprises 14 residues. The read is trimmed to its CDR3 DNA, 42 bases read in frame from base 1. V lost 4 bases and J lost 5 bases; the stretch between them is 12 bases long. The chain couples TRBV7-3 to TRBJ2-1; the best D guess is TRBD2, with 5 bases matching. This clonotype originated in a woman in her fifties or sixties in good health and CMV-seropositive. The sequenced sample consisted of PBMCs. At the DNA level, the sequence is TGTGCCAGCAGCTCACCCGGGAAAAACAATGAGCAGTTCTTC. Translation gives CASSSPGKNNEQFF.